What follows describes a single TCR beta chain. The sample is drawn from a study of blood T cell repertoires in COVID-19. Looking at the study overall: The samples span acute and convalescent COVID-19 from the United States, Italy and Spain.

Sequenced by immunoSEQ multiplex PCR; TCRdb stores in-frame clones only, minus some. The sample includes around 150,000 clones, around 93% seen only once; the top ten take roughly 4.8%. The V end lost 0 bases, the J end lost 2 bases, and 10 bases lay between the germline ends. The CDR3 covers 16 residues. Looked up from germline, CDR1 is LGHNA and CDR2 is YSLEER. The chain combines TRBV4-3 with TRBJ2-2, with D perhaps TRBD1 (5 bases). Sequenced sample: peripheral blood. This TCR was recovered from a man aged 25-45 years with COVID-19, enrolled during active disease. This CDR3 is CASSQDRTINTGELFF. The CDR3 bases are TGCGCCAGCAGCCAAGATAGGACAATTAACACCGGGGAGCTGTTTTTT.